The 31 T cell receptor beta chains in this list originate from one sample, sequenced in a study of lymphopenia after photon versus proton radiotherapy. Produced via immunoSEQ multiplex PCR; TCRdb's table is partial and in-frame only. The top ten clones hold about 5.7% of a sample with about 19,000 clones, 90% to 95% of them seen once. Sequenced here: peripheral blood, sampled from a patient treated with photon-based radiotherapy. The receptors originated from a man aged 55 to 70 with pancreatic cancer.

For this clone: This specimen includes other DNA sequences encoding the same CDR3. The gene calls are TRBV9 and TRBJ2-5; D is uncertain. This CDR3 region has 15 residues. Germline V lookup: CDR1 SGDLS, CDR2 YYNGEE. V was pared by 1 base and J by 4 bases, with 14 bases between. The CDR3 loop reads CASSVMAAQAETQYF. CDR3 nucleotides: TGTGCCAGCAGCGTAATGGCAGCCCAAGCAGAGACCCAGTACTTC.

CDR3 nucleotides: TGTGCCAGCAGCCCCAAGGGGGGGGGCGACTATGGCTACACCTTC. This encodes CASSPKGGGDYGYTF. The genes are TRBV5-4 and TRBJ1-2; the D gene is possibly TRBD1 (6 bases). This CDR3 is 15 amino acids long. Germline assignment: CDR1 SGHNT and CDR2 YYREEE (reference sequence). Deletions cut 4 bases from V and 3 bases from J, with 16 bases between.

J is TRBJ1-1 and V is TRBV14; D gene unclear. Trimming shortened V by 1 base and J by 0 bases, and 6 bases separated the two germline ends. The length of the CDR3 is 14 residues. In germline, CDR1 is SGHDN, CDR2 FVKESK. The CDR3 region has the DNA TGTGCCAGCAGCCAAGCGGTGATGAACACTGAAGCTTTCTTT. Translation: CASSQAVMNTEAFF.

V gene TRBV11-3 combines with J gene TRBJ1-5; no definite D call. CDR3 length equals 14 residues. CDR1 is SGHNT, CDR2 YENEEA, per germline. The ends were cut back, 2 bases at V and 0 bases at J, with 5 bases in the middle. CDR3 residues: CASSLKDSNQPQHF. DNA of the CDR3: TGTGCCAGCAGCTTAAAGGATAGCAATCAGCCCCAGCATTTT.

This rearrangement joins TRBV4-3 to TRBJ2-3; D gene unclear. The V gene lost 4 bases and the J gene lost 6 bases, with 17 bases spanning the gap. The CDR3 spans 15 residues. Germline values: CDR1 LGHNA, CDR2 YSLEER. CDR3 loop: CASSPGVHLSDTQYF. The DNA for the CDR3 is TGCGCCAGCAGCCCTGGGGTGCATCTCTCGGATACGCAGTATTTT.

This clone was seen a single time. V gene TRBV5-1 combines with J gene TRBJ2-1; no clear D. Trimming took off 0 bases at V and 7 bases at J, with 11 bases between the two ends. The CDR3 is made up of 14 amino acids. Germline assignment: CDR1 SGHRS and CDR2 YFSETQ. The CDR3 bases are TGCGCCAGCAGCTTGGGTCCAGAGCTGAATGAGCAGTTCTTC. It specifies CASSLGPELNEQFF.

The chain is built from TRBV12-1 and TRBJ2-7; the table's TRBD1 call for D was not verified on the DNA. TRBV12-1 is reported as a pseudogene. The CDR3 extends over 15 amino acids. CDR3 DNA sequence: TGTGCCAGCAGCTTTGTTGGACACTTCTCCTACGAGCAGTACTTC. It encodes CASSFVGHFSYEQYF.

This sequence joins TRBV6-1 and TRBJ2-7, with D tentatively TRBD1 (6 bases). Germline CDR1 reads MNHNS; CDR2 reads SASEGT. V was trimmed by 6 bases and J by 2 bases, leaving 17 bases between them. The CDR3 loop spans 15 amino acids. For the CDR3, the DNA is TGTGCCAGCAGCCTCACACAGGGAGCCCCCTACGAGCAGTACTTC. This sequence encodes CASSLTQGAPYEQYF.

The J gene is TRBJ1-4, the V gene TRBV6-6, with D uncertain. This CDR3 has 14 residues. Germline CDR1 MNHNY, CDR2 SVGAGI (reference sequence). V was pared by 2 bases and J by 5 bases, with 9 bases between. The CDR3 reads CASSYANRNEKLFF. The CDR3 region has the DNA TGTGCCAGCAGTTACGCTAATAGAAATGAAAAACTGTTTTTT.

The chain is built from TRBV9 and TRBJ2-3; 10 nucleotides align to TRBD2. CDR1 is SGDLS, CDR2 YYNGEE, per germline. The trim removed 1 base at V and 2 bases at J, leaving 7 bases unmatched. CDR3 length: 17 amino acids. CDR3 residues: CASSVSSGGSNTDTQYF. CDR3 DNA: TGTGCCAGCAGCGTAAGTAGCGGGGGGTCGAACACAGATACGCAGTATTTT.

The chain couples TRBV18 to TRBJ2-3; D gene ambiguous. This CDR3 has 13 amino acids. V dropped 2 bases and J dropped 0 bases, with 3 bases sitting between them. Germline V gives CDR1 KGHSH, CDR2 LQKENI. The CDR3 nucleotides read TGTGCCAGCTCACCAGGGAGCACAGATACGCAGTATTTT. It yields the protein CASSPGSTDTQYF.

J is TRBJ2-6 and V is TRBV30; TRBD2 matches 7 bases. The CDR3 spans 18 residues. J gave up 0 bases and V 4 bases, and 12 bases lay outside the gene matches. The germline gives CDR1 GTSNPN, CDR2 SVGIG (reference sequence). The CDR3 region has the DNA TGTGCCTGGACTGGCTCGTGGGGACTAAACTCTGGGGCCAACGTCCTGACTTTC. Translating it yields CAWTGSWGLNSGANVLTF.

The J gene is TRBJ1-5, the V gene TRBV27; TRBD1 is a possible D gene (6 bases). Trimming shortened V by 3 bases and J by 7 bases, and 10 bases separated the two germline ends. From germline, CDR1 is MNHEY and CDR2 SMNVEV (reference sequence). CDR3 length: 13 amino acids. CDR3 in DNA: TGTGCCAGCAGTTTCGAAGGACAGCAGCCCCAGCATTTT. This translates into CASSFEGQQPQHF.

The rearrangement joins TRBV7-3 to TRBJ1-2, with 8 nucleotides matching TRBD1. The CDR3 covers 14 residues. With V trimmed by 5 bases and J by 8 bases, 10 bases remained unmatched. Germline V lookup: CDR1 SGHTA, CDR2 FQGTGA. The CDR3 reads CASSEDIQGGGYTF. CDR3 nucleotides: TGTGCCAGCAGCGAAGATATACAGGGGGGCGGCTACACCTTC.

The chain recombines TRBV30 with TRBJ2-7; D unresolved. CDR1 GTSNPN and CDR2 SVGIG come from the germline V gene (reference sequence). Trimming stripped 4 bases from V and 0 bases from J, with 7 bases between. This CDR3 has 12 amino acids. The chain's CDR3 is CAWTPGSYEQYF. CDR3 DNA: TGTGCCTGGACTCCGGGCTCCTACGAGCAGTACTTC.

The V call is TRBV6-6, the J call TRBJ1-1, with a weak D call TRBD1 (6 bases). V was cut by 7 bases and J by 5 bases, with 14 bases left in between. Per germline, CDR1 MNHNY and CDR2 SVGAGI (reference sequence). CDR3 length: 13 amino acids. The CDR3 region has the DNA TGTGCCAGCACCCAGGGGTGGGGAACTGAAGCTTTCTTT. Translation gives CASTQGWGTEAFF.

The rearrangement joins TRBV6-5 to TRBJ1-5, with TRBD1 matching 7 bases. CDR1 MNHEY and CDR2 SVGAGI come from the germline V gene. V shed 5 bases and J 0 bases; nucleotides not matched to a gene: 4. The CDR3 sequence is 15 residues long. CDR3 DNA: TGTGCCAGCAGTCTCGACAGGGCTAGCAATCAGCCCCAGCATTTT. Protein: CASSLDRASNQPQHF.

V and J are TRBV5-6 and TRBJ2-1; 9 bases fit TRBD2. The germline CDR1 and CDR2 sequences are SGHDT and YYEEEE. V lost 0 bases and J lost 2; bases outside the gene matches: 9. This CDR3 has 18 residues. The CDR3 bases are TGTGCCAGCAGCTTGGATTTTTCAGCGGGGGGAGCCTACAATGAGCAGTTCTTC. The encoded protein is CASSLDFSAGGAYNEQFF.

The chain's CDR3 is CASSPHKGQTNYGYTF. The CDR3 DNA sequence: TGTGCCAGCAGCCCGCACAAAGGACAGACTAACTATGGCTACACCTTC. The chain links TRBV5-8 to TRBJ1-2; tentatively, D is TRBD1 (6 bases). V was cut by 4 bases and J by 0 bases, with 16 bases left in between. CDR1 is SGHTS and CDR2 is YDEGEE in the germline V gene. This CDR3 is 16 amino acids long.

The chain joins TRBV13 to TRBJ1-1, with D possibly matching TRBD1 (5 bases). Germline V gene lookup returns CDR1 PRHDT and CDR2 FYEKMQ (reference sequence). The germline V and J ends were trimmed by 4 bases and 4 bases, with 19 bases remaining between them. This CDR3 region has 16 residues. CDR3 DNA sequence: TGTGCCAGCAGCTCCCCCGAGCCACAGGCGGGCACTGAAGCTTTCTTT. Its translation: CASSSPEPQAGTEAFF.

In DNA form, the CDR3 reads TGTGCCAGCAGTTTTGGCGGGCTGGGTACCGGGGAGCTGTTTTTT. It specifies CASSFGGLGTGELFF. The gene calls are TRBV6-6 and TRBJ2-2, with a weak D call TRBD2 (5 bases). The germline gives CDR1 MNHNY, CDR2 SVGAGI (reference sequence). V lost 4 bases to trimming and J lost 5 bases, with 14 bases between them. The CDR3 is 15 residues long.

This rearrangement joins TRBV20-1 to TRBJ1-2; D remains unclear. This CDR3 contains 10 residues. Germline lookup yields CDR1 DFQATT and CDR2 SNEGSKA (reference sequence). The V and J ends lost 4 bases and 7 bases respectively, with 7 bases between them. The CDR3: CSAKGSGYTF. CDR3 sequence (DNA): TGCAGTGCTAAGGGTAGTGGCTACACCTTC.

The J gene is TRBJ2-7, the V gene TRBV30, with a weak D call TRBD1 (5 bases). CDR3 length equals 13 residues. Deletions cut 2 bases from V and 3 bases from J, with 11 bases between. Looked up from germline, CDR1 is GTSNPN and CDR2 is SVGIG (reference sequence). The CDR3 region is CAWSQGASYEQYF. CDR3 nucleotide sequence: TGTGCCTGGAGTCAGGGTGCGAGCTACGAGCAGTACTTC.

This clone was detected a few times. This chain uses TRBV10-2 with TRBJ2-4, with TRBD1 as a possible D gene (6 bases). Germline CDR1 and CDR2: WSHSY and SAAADI. The CDR3 length is 15 residues. Trimming cost V 8 bases and J 9 bases, with 23 bases left between them. CDR3 coding DNA: TGCGCCAGCGAAGGGAAGTCAGGGGTTATAACCATTCAGTACTTC. Translation: CASEGKSGVITIQYF.

The CDR3 DNA is TGTGCCAGTAAAAGGAACACTGAAGCTTTCTTT. It specifies CASKRNTEAFF. The chain combines TRBV19 with TRBJ1-1; no firm D call. V lost 7 bases, J lost 1 base, and 4 bases lay in between. In germline, CDR1 is LNHDA, CDR2 SQIVND (reference sequence). The CDR3 extends over 11 amino acids. The full variable domain, with the rest looked up from reference TRBV19 and TRBJ1-1, is DGGITQSPKYLFRKEGQNVTLSCEQNLNHDAMYWYRQDPGQGLRLIYYSQIVNDFQKGDIAEGYSVSREKKESFPLTVTSAQKNPTAFYLCASKRNTEAFFGQGTRLTVV.

The chain employs TRBV19 and TRBJ1-3, with D possibly being TRBD1 (5 bases). The CDR3 totals 14 residues. Germline V gene sequence: CDR1 LNHDA, CDR2 SQIVND (reference sequence). V was clipped by 6 bases and J by 8 bases, with 17 bases between them. The CDR3 coding sequence is TGTGCCAGTAGGCCGGGACCTACGAGTCACACCATATATTTT. Its translation: CASRPGPTSHTIYF.

This clone came up once. The chain couples TRBV2 to TRBJ1-1; D not resolved. Germline V gene lookup returns CDR1 SNHLY and CDR2 FYNNEI. Deletions cut 3 bases from V and 0 bases from J, with 5 bases between. CDR3 size: 13 residues. This chain's CDR3 is CASSENMNTEAFF. For the CDR3, the DNA is TGTGCCAGCAGTGAGAACATGAACACTGAAGCTTTCTTT. The whole variable domain, remainder taken from reference TRBV2 and TRBJ1-1, is EPEVTQTPSHQVTQMGQEVILRCVPISNHLYFYWYRQILGQKVEFLVSFYNNEISEKSEIFDDQFSVERPDGSNFTLKIRSTKLEDSAMYFCASSENMNTEAFFGQGTRLTVV.

V is TRBV4-3 and J is TRBJ1-3; no firm D call. Germline V gene data show CDR1 as LGHNA and CDR2 as YSLEER. The CDR3 is made up of 14 amino acids. V lost 1 base and J 7 bases, leaving 11 bases between the germline ends. CDR3 bases: TGCGCCAGCAGCCAAGCTGGGGTCTTCAACACCATATATTTT. Its translation: CASSQAGVFNTIYF.

CDR3 in amino acids: CASSGGDTMNTEAFF. The CDR3, as DNA: TGTGCCAGCAGCGGCGGAGATACTATGAACACTGAAGCTTTCTTT. The chain links TRBV5-4 to TRBJ1-1; D is ambiguous. The CDR3 length is 15 residues. Trimming left V 4 bases short and J 0 bases short, with 13 bases between. CDR1 and CDR2 from the germline V gene are SGHNT and YYREEE (reference sequence).

This chain joins TRBV19 and TRBJ2-1, with 8 bases lining up with TRBD2. CDR3 length equals 16 residues. V trimming: 7 bases; J trimming: 4 bases; junction bases outside the gene matches: 12. Per germline, CDR1 LNHDA and CDR2 SQIVND (reference sequence). This CDR3 is CASIARASGRYNEQFF. Written as DNA, the CDR3 is TGTGCCAGTATCGCGAGGGCTAGCGGGCGGTACAATGAGCAGTTCTTC. The entire variable domain, with the rest obtained from reference TRBV19 and TRBJ2-1, is as follows: DGGITQSPKYLFRKEGQNVTLSCEQNLNHDAMYWYRQDPGQGLRLIYYSQIVNDFQKGDIAEGYSVSREKKESFPLTVTSAQKNPTAFYLCASIARASGRYNEQFFGPGTRLTVL.

V and J are TRBV6-1 and TRBJ1-5, with TRBD1 matching over 10 bases. V dropped 5 bases and J dropped 6; count of bases not matched to a gene: 4. This CDR3 region has 14 residues. The germline gives CDR1 MNHNS, CDR2 SASEGT. The CDR3 reads CASSMTGGLQPQHF. In DNA, the CDR3 is TGTGCCAGCAGTATGACAGGGGGCCTTCAGCCCCAGCATTTT.